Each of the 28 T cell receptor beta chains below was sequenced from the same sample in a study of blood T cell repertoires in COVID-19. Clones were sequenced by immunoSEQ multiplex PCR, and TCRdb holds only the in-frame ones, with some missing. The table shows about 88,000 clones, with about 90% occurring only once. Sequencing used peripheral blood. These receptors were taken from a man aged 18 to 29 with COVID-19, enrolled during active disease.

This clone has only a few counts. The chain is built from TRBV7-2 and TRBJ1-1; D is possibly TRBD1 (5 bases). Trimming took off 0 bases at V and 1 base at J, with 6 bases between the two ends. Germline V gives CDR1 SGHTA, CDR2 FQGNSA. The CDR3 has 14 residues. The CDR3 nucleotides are TGTGCCAGCAGCTTAGCGCAGGGGAACACTGAAGCTTTCTTT. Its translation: CASSLAQGNTEAFF.

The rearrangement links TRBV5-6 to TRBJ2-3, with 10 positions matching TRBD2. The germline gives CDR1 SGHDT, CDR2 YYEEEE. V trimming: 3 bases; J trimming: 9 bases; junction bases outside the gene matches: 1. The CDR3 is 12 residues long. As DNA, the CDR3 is TGTGCCAGCAGCTGGACTAGCGGCACGCAGTATTTT. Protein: CASSWTSGTQYF. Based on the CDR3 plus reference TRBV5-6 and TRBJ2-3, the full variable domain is DAGVTQSPTHLIKTRGQQVTLRCSPKSGHDTVSWYQQALGQGPQFIFQYYEEEERQRGNFPDRFSGHQFPNYSSELNVNALLLGDSALYLCASSWTSGTQYFGPGTRLTVL.

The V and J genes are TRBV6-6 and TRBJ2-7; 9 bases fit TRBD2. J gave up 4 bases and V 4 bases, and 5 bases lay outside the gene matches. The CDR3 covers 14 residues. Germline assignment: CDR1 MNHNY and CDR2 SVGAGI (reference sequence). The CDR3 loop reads CASSSVAGVYEQYF. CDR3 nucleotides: TGTGCCAGCAGTTCAGTAGCGGGAGTTTACGAGCAGTACTTC.

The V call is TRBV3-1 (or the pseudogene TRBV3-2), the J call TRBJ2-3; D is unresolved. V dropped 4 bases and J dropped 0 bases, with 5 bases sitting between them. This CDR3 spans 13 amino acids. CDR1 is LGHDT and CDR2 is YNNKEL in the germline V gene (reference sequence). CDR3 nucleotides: TGTGCCAGCAGCCCGACTAGCACAGATACGCAGTATTTT. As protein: CASSPTSTDTQYF.

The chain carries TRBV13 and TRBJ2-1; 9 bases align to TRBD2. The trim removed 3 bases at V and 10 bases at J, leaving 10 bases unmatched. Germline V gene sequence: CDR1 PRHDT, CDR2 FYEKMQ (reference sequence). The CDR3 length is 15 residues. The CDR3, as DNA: TGTGCCAGCAGCTTCCGTGTAGCGGGAGTGAACGAGCAGTTCTTC. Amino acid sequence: CASSFRVAGVNEQFF.

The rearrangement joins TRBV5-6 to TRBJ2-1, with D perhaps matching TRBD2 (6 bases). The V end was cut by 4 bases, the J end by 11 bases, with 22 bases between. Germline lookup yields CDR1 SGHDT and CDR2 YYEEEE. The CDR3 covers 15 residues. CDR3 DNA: TGTGCCAGCAGCCCCCAACAAAGACTAGTAACGAAGCAGTTCTTC. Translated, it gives CASSPQQRLVTKQFF.

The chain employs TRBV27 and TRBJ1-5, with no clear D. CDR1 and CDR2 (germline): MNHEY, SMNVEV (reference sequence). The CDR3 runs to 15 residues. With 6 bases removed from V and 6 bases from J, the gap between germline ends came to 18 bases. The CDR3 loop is CASSLMGNAGQPQHF. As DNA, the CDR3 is TGTGCCAGCAGCCTAATGGGAAACGCGGGTCAGCCCCAGCATTTT.

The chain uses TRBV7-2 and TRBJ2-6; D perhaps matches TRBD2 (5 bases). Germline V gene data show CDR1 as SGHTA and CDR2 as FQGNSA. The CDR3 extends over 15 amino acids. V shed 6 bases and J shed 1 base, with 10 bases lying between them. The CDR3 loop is CASRVRGSGANVLTF. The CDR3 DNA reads TGTGCCAGCAGGGTCCGGGGATCTGGGGCCAACGTCCTGACTTTC.

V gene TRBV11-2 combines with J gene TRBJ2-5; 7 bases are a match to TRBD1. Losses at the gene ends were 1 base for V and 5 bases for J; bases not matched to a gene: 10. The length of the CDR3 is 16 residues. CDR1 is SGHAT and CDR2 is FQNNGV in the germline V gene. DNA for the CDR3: TGTGCCAGCAGCTTAGGAATTTGGGGACAGCGGGAGACCCAGTACTTC. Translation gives CASSLGIWGQRETQYF.

The CDR3 DNA reads TGTGCCAGCAGCTTAGAGTTCCGCTACACAGATACGCAGTATTTT. This sequence encodes CASSLEFRYTDTQYF. The V gene is TRBV7-8, the J gene TRBJ2-3; D not certain. Trimming stripped 1 base from V and 2 bases from J, with 10 bases between. The CDR3 is 15 residues long. CDR1 SGHVS and CDR2 FQNEAQ come from the germline V gene.

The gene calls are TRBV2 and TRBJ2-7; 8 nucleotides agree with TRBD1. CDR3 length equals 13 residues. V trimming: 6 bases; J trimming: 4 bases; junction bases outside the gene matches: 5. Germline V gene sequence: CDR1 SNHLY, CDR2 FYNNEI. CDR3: CASRGTGLYEQYF. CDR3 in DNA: TGTGCCAGCAGGGGGACAGGTCTTTACGAGCAGTACTTC.

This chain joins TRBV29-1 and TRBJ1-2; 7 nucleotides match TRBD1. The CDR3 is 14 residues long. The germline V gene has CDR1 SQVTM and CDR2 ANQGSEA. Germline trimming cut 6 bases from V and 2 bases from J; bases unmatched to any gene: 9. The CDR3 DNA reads TGCAGCGTCGTCCGACAGGGCCGGAACTATGGCTACACCTTC. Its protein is CSVVRQGRNYGYTF.

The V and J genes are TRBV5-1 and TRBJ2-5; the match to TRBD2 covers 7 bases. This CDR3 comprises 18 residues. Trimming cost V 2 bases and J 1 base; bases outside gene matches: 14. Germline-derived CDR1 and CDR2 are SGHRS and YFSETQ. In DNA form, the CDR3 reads TGCGCCAGCAGCTTCTCTTCCCGGGGAGCGGGATTCCAAGAGACCCAGTACTTC. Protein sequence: CASSFSSRGAGFQETQYF. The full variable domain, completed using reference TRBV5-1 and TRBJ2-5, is KAGVTQTPRYLIKTRGQQVTLSCSPISGHRSVSWYQQTPGQGLQFLFEYFSETQRNKGNFPGRFSGRQFSNSRSEMNVSTLELGDSALYLCASSFSSRGAGFQETQYFGPGTRLLVL.

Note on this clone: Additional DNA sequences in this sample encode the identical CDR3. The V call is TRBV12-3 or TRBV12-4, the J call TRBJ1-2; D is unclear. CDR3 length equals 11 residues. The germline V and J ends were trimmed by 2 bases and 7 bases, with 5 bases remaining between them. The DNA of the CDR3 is TGTGCCAGCAGTTTACGAGGTGGCTACACCTTC. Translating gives CASSLRGGYTF.

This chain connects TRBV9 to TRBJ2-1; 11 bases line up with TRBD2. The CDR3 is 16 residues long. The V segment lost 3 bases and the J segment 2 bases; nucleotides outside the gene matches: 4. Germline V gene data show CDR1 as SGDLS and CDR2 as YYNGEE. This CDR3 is CASSAPGLAAYNEQFF. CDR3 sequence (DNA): TGTGCCAGCAGCGCGCCGGGACTAGCGGCCTACAATGAGCAGTTCTTC.

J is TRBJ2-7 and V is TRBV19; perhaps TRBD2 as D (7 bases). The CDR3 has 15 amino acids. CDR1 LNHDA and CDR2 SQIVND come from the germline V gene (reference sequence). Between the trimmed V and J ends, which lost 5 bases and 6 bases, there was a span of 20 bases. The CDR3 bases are TGTGCCAGTAGTTCCCCAGAGGGGGGGCGCTCCGAGCAGTACTTC. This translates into CASSSPEGGRSEQYF. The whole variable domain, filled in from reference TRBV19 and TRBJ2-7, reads DGGITQSPKYLFRKEGQNVTLSCEQNLNHDAMYWYRQDPGQGLRLIYYSQIVNDFQKGDIAEGYSVSREKKESFPLTVTSAQKNPTAFYLCASSSPEGGRSEQYFGPGTRLTVT.

CDR3 bases: TGTGCCAGCAGCCTACAGGGTGGGCAGCCCCAGCATTTT. Protein sequence: CASSLQGGQPQHF. The gene calls are TRBV3-1 (or the pseudogene TRBV3-2) and TRBJ1-5, with D perhaps matching TRBD1 (6 bases). V dropped 4 bases and J dropped 7 bases, with 11 bases sitting between them. The CDR3 is made up of 13 amino acids. Per germline, CDR1 LGHDT and CDR2 YNNKEL (reference sequence).

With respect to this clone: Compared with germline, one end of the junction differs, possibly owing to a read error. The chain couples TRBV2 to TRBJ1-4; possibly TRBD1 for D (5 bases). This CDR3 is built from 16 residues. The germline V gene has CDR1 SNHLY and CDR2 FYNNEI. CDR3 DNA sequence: TGTGCCAGCAGTGAGACAGAAAGAGTCTTAGGGGAAAAACTGCTTTTT. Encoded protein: CASSETERVLGEKLLF.

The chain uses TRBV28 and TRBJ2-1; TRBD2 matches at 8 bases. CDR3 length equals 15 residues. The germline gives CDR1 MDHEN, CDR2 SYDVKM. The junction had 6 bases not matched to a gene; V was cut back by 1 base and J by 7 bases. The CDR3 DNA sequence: TGTGCCAGCAGTTTATCGGGAGGGGGGGAGAATGAGCAGTTCTTC. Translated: CASSLSGGGENEQFF.

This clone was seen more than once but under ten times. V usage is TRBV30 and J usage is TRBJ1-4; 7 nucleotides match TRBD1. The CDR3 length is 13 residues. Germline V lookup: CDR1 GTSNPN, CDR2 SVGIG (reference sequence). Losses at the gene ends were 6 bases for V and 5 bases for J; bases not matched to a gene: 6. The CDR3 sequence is CACSGTANEKLFF. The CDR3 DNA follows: TGTGCCTGCTCCGGGACAGCGAATGAAAAACTGTTTTTT.

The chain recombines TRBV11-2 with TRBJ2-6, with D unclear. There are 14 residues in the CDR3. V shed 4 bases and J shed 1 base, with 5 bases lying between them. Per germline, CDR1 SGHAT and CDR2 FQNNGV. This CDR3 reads CASSSLSGANVLTF. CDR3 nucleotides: TGTGCCAGCAGCTCCTTATCTGGGGCCAACGTCCTGACTTTC.

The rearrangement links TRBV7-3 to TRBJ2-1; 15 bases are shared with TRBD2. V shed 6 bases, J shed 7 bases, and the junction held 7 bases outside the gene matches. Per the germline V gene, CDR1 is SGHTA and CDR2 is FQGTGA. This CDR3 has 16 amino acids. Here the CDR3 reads CASRFGLAGGPNEQFF. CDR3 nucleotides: TGTGCCAGCAGGTTTGGACTAGCGGGAGGGCCAAATGAGCAGTTCTTC.

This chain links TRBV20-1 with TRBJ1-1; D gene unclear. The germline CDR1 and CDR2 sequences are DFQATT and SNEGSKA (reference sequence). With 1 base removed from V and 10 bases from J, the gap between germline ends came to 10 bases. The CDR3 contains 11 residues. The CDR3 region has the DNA TGCAGTGCTAGAGCCTCCCCGGGAGCTTTCTTT. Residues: CSARASPGAFF.

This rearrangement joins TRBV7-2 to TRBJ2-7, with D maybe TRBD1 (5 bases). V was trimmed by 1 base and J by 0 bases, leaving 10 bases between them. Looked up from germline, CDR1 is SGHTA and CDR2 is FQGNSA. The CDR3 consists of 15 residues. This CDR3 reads CASSLEQGGSYEQYF. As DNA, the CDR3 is TGTGCCAGCAGCTTAGAGCAGGGCGGCTCCTACGAGCAGTACTTC.

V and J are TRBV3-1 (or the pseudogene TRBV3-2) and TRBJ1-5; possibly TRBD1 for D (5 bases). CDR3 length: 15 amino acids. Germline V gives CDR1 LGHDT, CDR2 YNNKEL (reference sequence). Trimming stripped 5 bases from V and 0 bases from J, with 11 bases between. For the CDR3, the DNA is TGTGCCAGCAGCTTGGGGCCGATTAGCAATCAGCCCCAGCATTTT. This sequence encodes CASSLGPISNQPQHF.

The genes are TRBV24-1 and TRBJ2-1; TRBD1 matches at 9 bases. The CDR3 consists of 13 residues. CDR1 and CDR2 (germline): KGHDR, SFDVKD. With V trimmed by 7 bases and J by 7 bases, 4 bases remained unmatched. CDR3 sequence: CATRDRGENEQFF. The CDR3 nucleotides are TGTGCCACCAGAGACAGGGGGGAAAATGAGCAGTTCTTC.

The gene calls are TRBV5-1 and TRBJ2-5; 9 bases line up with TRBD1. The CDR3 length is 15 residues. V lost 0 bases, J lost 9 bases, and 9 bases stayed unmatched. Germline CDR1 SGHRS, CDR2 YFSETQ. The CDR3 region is CASSLGPTGQGPQYF. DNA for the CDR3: TGCGCCAGCAGCTTGGGGCCGACGGGACAGGGACCCCAGTACTTC.

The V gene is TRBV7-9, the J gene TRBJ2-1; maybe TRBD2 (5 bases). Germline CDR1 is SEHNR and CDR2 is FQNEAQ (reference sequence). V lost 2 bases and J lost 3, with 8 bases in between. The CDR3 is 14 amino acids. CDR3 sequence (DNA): TGTGCCAGCAGCTTAATGGGAGTCTACAATGAGCAGTTCTTC. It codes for CASSLMGVYNEQFF.